Listed below are T cell receptor beta chains from one sample, sequenced in a study of blood T cell repertoires in COVID-19. Repertoires were generated with immunoSEQ multiplex PCR, while TCRdb's copy carries only in-frame clones and drops some. The sample has roughly 400,000 clones; over 75% are singletons. Sequencing was done on a sample of PBMCs or T cells enriched from blood (not recorded which). All receptors derive from a man younger than 45 who had recovered from COVID-19. The CDR3 runs from the conserved cysteine through the conserved F or W. The D gene is left open where the match is weak. A row's size may be missing; if present it is once, few, many or a size class.

D: .; J: TRBJ1-6; size: .; V: TRBV27; DNA: TGTGCCAGCAGTTTGTTCGGGCAGGGAGGGTCACCCCTCCACTTT; CDR3: CASSLFGQGGSPLHF
D: TRBD1; J: TRBJ1-4; size: .; V: TRBV3-1/TRBV3-2; DNA: TGTGCCAGCAGCCAAGCGGGACAGACTAATGAAAAACTGTTTTTT; CDR3: CASSQAGQTNEKLFF
D: .; J: TRBJ1-2; size: .; V: TRBV5-1; DNA: TGCGCCAGCAGCTGGGGGGGAAAGGCAGCTAACTATGGCTACACCTTC; CDR3: CASSWGGKAANYGYTF
D: .; J: TRBJ2-3; size: .; V: TRBV29-1; DNA: TGCAGCTCCAGGTGGGCAGATACGCAGTATTTT; CDR3: CSSRWADTQYF
D: .; J: TRBJ2-2; size: .; V: TRBV3-1/TRBV3-2; DNA: TGTGCCAGCAGCCAACAGGCGCACAACGGGAAGCTGTTTTTT; CDR3: CASSQQAHNGKLFF
D: TRBD1; J: TRBJ1-1; size: .; V: TRBV5-6; DNA: TGTGCCAGCAGCTGGACAGGGGCTGAAGCTTTCTTT; CDR3: CASSWTGAEAFF
D: TRBD1; J: TRBJ2-7; size: .; V: TRBV13; DNA: TGTGCCAGCAGCACAGGGGGGAGCGAGCAGTACTTC; CDR3: CASSTGGSEQYF
D: TRBD1; J: TRBJ1-6; size: once; V: TRBV19; DNA: TGTGCCAGTAGAGATGCCGGGACAGGGGTACACTCACCCCTCCACTTT; CDR3: CASRDAGTGVHSPLHF
D: .; J: TRBJ1-5; size: .; V: TRBV24-1; DNA: TGTGCCACTAGCAGGGGAAGCAATCAGCCCCAGCATTTT; CDR3: CATSRGSNQPQHF
D: TRBD2; J: TRBJ2-7; size: .; V: TRBV28; DNA: TGTGCCAGCAGTTTATCGACTAGCGGGGCCTACGAGCAGTACTTC; CDR3: CASSLSTSGAYEQYF
D: TRBD2; J: TRBJ2-1; size: .; V: TRBV7-7; DNA: TGTGCCAGCAGCCGGACTAGCGGAAGCTACAATGAGCAGTTCTTC; CDR3: CASSRTSGSYNEQFF
D: .; J: TRBJ1-4; size: few; V: TRBV2; DNA: TGTGCAACGATTGAGGGTGAAAAACTGTTTTTT; CDR3: CATIEGEKLFF
D: .; J: TRBJ1-5; size: .; V: TRBV30; DNA: TGTGCCTGGAGTGCCCGACAGACCGTTCAGCCCCAGCATTTT; CDR3: CAWSARQTVQPQHF
D: TRBD1; J: TRBJ2-5; size: .; V: TRBV14; DNA: TGTGCCAGCAGCTATGGACAGGGGGCGCGGGAGACCCAGTACTTC; CDR3: CASSYGQGARETQYF
D: .; J: TRBJ2-2; size: .; V: TRBV11-2; DNA: TGTGCCAGTAGGGGACTTACCTACACCGGGGAGCTGTTTTTT; CDR3: CASRGLTYTGELFF
D: .; J: TRBJ2-7; size: .; V: TRBV18; DNA: TGTGCCAGCTCACCACGAGACAGCACCTACGAGCAGTACTTC; CDR3: CASSPRDSTYEQYF
D: TRBD2; J: TRBJ2-1; size: .; V: TRBV12-3/TRBV12-4; DNA: TGTGCCAGCACCGCCGGGGGGGGTGAGCAGTTCTTC; CDR3: CASTAGGGEQFF
D: .; J: TRBJ1-2; size: .; V: TRBV28; DNA: TGTGCCAGCAGTTTAAGGAGGGCGGGAGGCTACACCTTC; CDR3: CASSLRRAGGYTF
D: .; J: TRBJ1-4; size: .; V: TRBV3-1/TRBV3-2; DNA: TGTGCCAGCAGCCAAGCGGGGGGAGCTAATGAAAAACTGTTTTTT; CDR3: CASSQAGGANEKLFF
D: .; J: TRBJ2-7; size: .; V: TRBV28; DNA: TGTGCCAGCAGTTTATACCCCGGGGCGGGACCCAAATACGAGCAGTACTTC; CDR3: CASSLYPGAGPKYEQYF
D: .; J: TRBJ1-4; size: .; V: TRBV7-9; DNA: TGTGCCAGCAGCTTACTCTCGTCGGGAGCCTTTAATGAAAAACTGTTTTTT; CDR3: CASSLLSSGAFNEKLFF
D: .; J: TRBJ2-7; size: .; V: TRBV19; DNA: TGTGCCAGTAGCATACAGAACTCCTACGAGCAGTACTTC; CDR3: CASSIQNSYEQYF
D: .; J: TRBJ1-2; size: .; V: TRBV3-1/TRBV3-2; DNA: TGTGCCAGCAGCCGCAGGGTGGAGGGGTATGGCTACACCTTC; CDR3: CASSRRVEGYGYTF
D: TRBD1; J: TRBJ2-7; size: once; V: TRBV4-1; DNA: TGCGCCAGCAGCCAAAATGACAGGGGGGCCTACGAGCAGTACTTC; CDR3: CASSQNDRGAYEQYF
D: .; J: TRBJ1-4; size: .; V: TRBV18; DNA: TGTGCCAGCTCACCTCCCGGACAGCCGGAAAATGAAAAACTGTTTTTT; CDR3: CASSPPGQPENEKLFF
D: .; J: TRBJ2-7; size: .; V: TRBV4-1; DNA: TGCGCCAGCAGCCAAAGCTGGACAGTCACTTACGAGCAGTACTTC; CDR3: CASSQSWTVTYEQYF
D: .; J: TRBJ2-5; size: few; V: TRBV18; DNA: TGTGCCAGCTCACGACAAACAGGGCGGAGTGGTGCCCAGTACTTC; CDR3: CASSRQTGRSGAQYF
D: .; J: TRBJ2-1; size: .; V: TRBV4-1; DNA: TGCGCCAGCAGCCACCGGAGTAACAATGAGCAGTTCTTC; CDR3: CASSHRSNNEQFF
D: .; J: TRBJ1-2; size: .; V: TRBV20-1; DNA: TGCAGTGCTAGTGGGCAGGGCGGTGGCTACACCTTC; CDR3: CSASGQGGGYTF
D: .; J: TRBJ2-1; size: .; V: TRBV9; DNA: TGTGCCAGCAGCGTAGCACAGGGCTATGAGCAGTTCTTC; CDR3: CASSVAQGYEQFF
D: TRBD1; J: TRBJ1-2; size: .; V: TRBV5-4; DNA: TGTGCCAGCAGCCACGACAGGGGGCGATTCAGTGGCTACACCTTC; CDR3: CASSHDRGRFSGYTF
D: .; J: TRBJ2-1; size: .; V: TRBV3-1/TRBV3-2; DNA: TGTGCCAGCAGCCAAGATGACGAGGGATTCTACAATGAGCAGTTCTTC; CDR3: CASSQDDEGFYNEQFF
D: TRBD2; J: TRBJ2-1; size: .; V: TRBV6-5; DNA: TGTGCCAGCAGTTACTCGGGACTAGCGGGAGTGTGGGAGCAGTTCTTC; CDR3: CASSYSGLAGVWEQFF
D: .; J: TRBJ2-3; size: .; V: TRBV28; DNA: TGTGCCAGCAGTTTAGGAGGGCCAGATACGCAGTATTTT; CDR3: CASSLGGPDTQYF
D: TRBD1; J: TRBJ1-3; size: once; V: TRBV5-1; DNA: TGCGCCAGCAGCTTCGGACAGGGGATCGGAAACACCATATATTTT; CDR3: CASSFGQGIGNTIYF
D: .; J: TRBJ2-3; size: .; V: TRBV2; DNA: TGTGCCAGCATGGCTAGCGTAAGCACAGATACGCAGTATTTT; CDR3: CASMASVSTDTQYF
D: TRBD2; J: TRBJ2-7; size: .; V: TRBV2; DNA: TGTGCCAGCATAGGACTAGCGGAGAATTACGAGCAGTACTTC; CDR3: CASIGLAENYEQYF
D: TRBD2; J: TRBJ2-5; size: .; V: TRBV7-9; DNA: TGTGCCAGCAGCTTAGCGCTGACTAGCGGGAGAGAGACCCAGTACTTC; CDR3: CASSLALTSGRETQYF
D: .; J: TRBJ2-1; size: .; V: TRBV4-1; DNA: TGCGCCAGCAGCCCGCTTACTAGCTCGGGTGAGCAGTTCTTC; CDR3: CASSPLTSSGEQFF
D: .; J: TRBJ2-2; size: .; V: TRBV27; DNA: TGTGCCAGCAGTTTAATGCGTGCGCGGGGCCCGAACACCGGGGAGCTGTTTTTT; CDR3: CASSLMRARGPNTGELFF
D: TRBD2; J: TRBJ2-7; size: once; V: TRBV5-1; DNA: TGCGCCAGCAGCTCAGGACTAGCGGGACTATCCTACGAGCAGTACTTC; CDR3: CASSSGLAGLSYEQYF
D: TRBD1; J: TRBJ1-2; size: .; V: TRBV15; DNA: TGTGCCACCAGCCCGATCCGACAGGGAAACTATGGCTACACCTTC; CDR3: CATSPIRQGNYGYTF
D: TRBD1; J: TRBJ2-7; size: once; V: TRBV4-2; DNA: TGTGCCAGCAGCCAAGCCGGGACAGGGGAAGACGAGCAGTACTTC; CDR3: CASSQAGTGEDEQYF
D: .; J: TRBJ1-5; size: few; V: TRBV19; DNA: TGTGCCAGTAGTCCCCCCCACGGGGGCAATCAGCCCCAGCATTTT; CDR3: CASSPPHGGNQPQHF
D: .; J: TRBJ1-2; size: .; V: TRBV19; DNA: TGTGCCAGTAGTATAGGTACAGGGTTTGGCTACACCTTC; CDR3: CASSIGTGFGYTF
D: .; J: TRBJ1-1; size: .; V: TRBV12-3/TRBV12-4; DNA: TGTGCCAGCCAGCGTCAGGGCGGCCCTGAAGCTTTCTTT; CDR3: CASQRQGGPEAFF
D: .; J: TRBJ2-1; size: .; V: TRBV9; DNA: TGTGCCAGCAGCGTAGTCCCGCGTGCGTATGAGCAGTTCTTC; CDR3: CASSVVPRAYEQFF
D: TRBD1; J: TRBJ1-5; size: many; V: TRBV9; DNA: TGTGCCAGCAGCGTAGGAGAAGGGACAGGGTATCAGCCCCAGCATTTT; CDR3: CASSVGEGTGYQPQHF
D: TRBD2; J: TRBJ2-1; size: .; V: TRBV5-4; DNA: TGTGCCAGCAGCCGCCCAACTAGCGGTTACAATGAGCAGTTCTTC; CDR3: CASSRPTSGYNEQFF
D: .; J: TRBJ1-3; size: .; V: TRBV6-7; DNA: TGTGCCAGCACCAGTTCCTCTGGAAACACCATATATTTT; CDR3: CASTSSSGNTIYF
D: .; J: TRBJ2-7; size: .; V: TRBV28; DNA: TGTGCCAGCAGTTTTGGGAGATACTACGAGCAGTACTTC; CDR3: CASSFGRYYEQYF
D: .; J: TRBJ1-1; size: .; V: TRBV28; DNA: TGTGCCAGCAGTTTTCGACTGATGAACACTGAAGCTTTCTTT; CDR3: CASSFRLMNTEAFF
D: .; J: TRBJ2-7; size: once; V: TRBV12-5; DNA: TGTGCTAGTGGTTTTATTGGCCACCTGGGGGCGCGTCGGTACGAGCAGTACTTC; CDR3: CASGFIGHLGARRYEQYF
D: .; J: TRBJ1-3; size: .; V: TRBV3-1/TRBV3-2; DNA: TGTGCCAGCAGCGCATTTCCGGGACTATCTGGAAACACCATATATTTT; CDR3: CASSAFPGLSGNTIYF
D: TRBD2; J: TRBJ2-3; size: .; V: TRBV5-1; DNA: TGCGCCAGCAGCTTGGGGTCCGGTGCGGGAGAGGGGTCCACAGATACGCAGTATTTT; CDR3: CASSLGSGAGEGSTDTQYF
D: TRBD1; J: TRBJ1-1; size: .; V: TRBV29-1; DNA: TGCAGCGCCCGACAGGGGGCGTCTACTGAAGCTTTCTTT; CDR3: CSARQGASTEAFF
D: TRBD1; J: TRBJ1-1; size: .; V: TRBV18; DNA: TGTGCCAGCTCAGTCACAGGGGGCACTGAAGCTTTCTTT; CDR3: CASSVTGGTEAFF
D: TRBD1; J: TRBJ2-7; size: once; V: TRBV27; DNA: TGTGCCAGCAGCTTCTACGCCGGGACAGCGTACGAGCAGTACTTC; CDR3: CASSFYAGTAYEQYF
D: .; J: TRBJ2-2; size: .; V: TRBV5-1; DNA: TGCGCCAGCAGCTTGCCGTCCAACACTGGCGGCGGGGAGCTGTTTTTT; CDR3: CASSLPSNTGGGELFF